The 19 T cell receptor beta chains given below trace back to one sample, sequenced in a study of cytomegalovirus exposure and HLA in healthy donors. The PCR ran on 60 Vbeta and 13 Jbeta primers. Clones were sequenced by immunoSEQ multiplex PCR, and TCRdb holds only the in-frame ones, with some missing. The table includes 55,000 to 80,000 clones, around four fifths detected once. Sequences were obtained from PBMCs. These receptors were obtained from a man aged 40-49 years in good health and CMV-seronegative.

The rearrangement uses TRBV19 and TRBJ2-3, with D possibly matching TRBD2 (7 bases). Trimming removed 5 bases from V and 1 base from J, with 19 bases in between. The CDR3 is made up of 17 amino acids. The germline V gene has CDR1 LNHDA and CDR2 SQIVND (reference sequence). The CDR3 reads CASSPWLGGPGTDTQYF. CDR3 coding DNA: TGTGCCAGTAGTCCCTGGCTGGGGGGGCCGGGCACAGATACGCAGTATTTT. The full variable domain, in which reference TRBV19 and TRBJ2-3 provide the parts outside the CDR3, is DGGITQSPKYLFRKEGQNVTLSCEQNLNHDAMYWYRQDPGQGLRLIYYSQIVNDFQKGDIAEGYSVSREKKESFPLTVTSAQKNPTAFYLCASSPWLGGPGTDTQYFGPGTRLTVL.

This rearrangement joins TRBV2 to TRBJ1-1, with D perhaps TRBD1 (6 bases). V was pared by 6 bases and J by 1 base, with 9 bases between. The germline CDR1 and CDR2 sequences are SNHLY and FYNNEI. The CDR3 spans 13 residues. CDR3: CASRLGQNTEAFF. The CDR3, as DNA: TGTGCCAGCAGATTGGGACAGAACACTGAAGCTTTCTTT.

As DNA, the CDR3 is TGTGCCAGCAGTGAAGGTGTTGGGACAGGGCACAATGAGCAGTTCTTC. Residues: CASSEGVGTGHNEQFF. The chain joins TRBV6-1 to TRBJ2-1; 9 bases match TRBD1. This CDR3 is 16 amino acids long. The V gene's germline CDR1 is MNHNS and CDR2 SASEGT. The trim removed 1 base at V and 5 bases at J, leaving 6 bases unmatched.

The V and J genes are TRBV6-1 and TRBJ1-6; D possibly corresponds to TRBD1 (6 bases). The CDR3 contains 14 residues. V dropped 5 bases and J dropped 3 bases, with 8 bases sitting between them. The germline V gene encodes CDR1 MNHNS and CDR2 SASEGT. In DNA form, the CDR3 reads TGTGCCAGCAGTACAGGGCACTATAATTCACCCCTCCACTTT. Protein product: CASSTGHYNSPLHF.

The V call is TRBV27, the J call TRBJ2-7, with 7 bases lining up with TRBD1. The V and J ends lost 2 bases and 3 bases, in that order; junction bases with no gene match: 1. This CDR3 is built from 13 residues. CDR1 and CDR2 from the germline V gene are MNHEY and SMNVEV (reference sequence). CDR3 nucleotides: TGTGCCAGCAGTTTAGGGACAGTCTACGAGCAGTACTTC. It is translated as CASSLGTVYEQYF.

The V and J genes are TRBV6-1 and TRBJ1-4, with D unclear. Germline CDR1 MNHNS, CDR2 SASEGT. V lost 11 bases, J lost 8 bases, and 24 bases lay in between. There are 15 residues in the CDR3. In nucleotides, the CDR3 is TGTGCCTCGGCCCAAACGGACCGGAGGGAGGAAAAACTGTTTTTT. The encoded protein is CASAQTDRREEKLFF.

The chain combines TRBV5-4 with TRBJ2-5; 14 nucleotides agree with TRBD2. J gave up 5 bases and V 3 bases, and 9 bases lay outside the gene matches. Germline V gives CDR1 SGHNT, CDR2 YYREEE (reference sequence). The CDR3 covers 17 residues. The CDR3 nucleotides are TGTGCCAGCAGCTCCAGACTAGCGGGAGGGGTGGTGGAGACCCAGTACTTC. Amino acids: CASSSRLAGGVVETQYF.

The V and J genes are TRBV4-1 and TRBJ2-2, with D uncertain. Germline-derived CDR1 and CDR2 are MGHRA and YSYEKL. This CDR3 has 17 residues. V dropped 0 bases and J dropped 0 bases, with 11 bases sitting between them. CDR3 loop: CASSQDIAESNTGELFF. The DNA of the CDR3 is TGCGCCAGCAGCCAAGATATCGCGGAGTCGAACACCGGGGAGCTGTTTTTT.

A note on this clone: This specimen includes other DNA sequences encoding the same CDR3. The V gene is TRBV5-4, the J gene TRBJ2-7; TRBD2 matches 7 bases. J lost 6 bases, V lost 0 bases, and 9 bases had no gene match. CDR3 length equals 15 residues. The V gene's germline CDR1 is SGHNT and CDR2 YYREEE (reference sequence). In DNA, the CDR3 is TGTGCCAGCAGCTTGGCCGGGCGGGAGTTTGGCGAGCAGTACTTC. Its translation is CASSLAGREFGEQYF. The full variable domain, with the rest looked up from reference TRBV5-4 and TRBJ2-7, is ETGVTQSPTHLIKTRGQQVTLRCSSQSGHNTVSWYQQALGQGPQFIFQYYREEENGRGNFPPRFSGLQFPNYSSELNVNALELDDSALYLCASSLAGREFGEQYFGPGTRLTVT.

The chain is built from TRBV29-1 and TRBJ2-1, with TRBD2 matching over 7 bases. Trimming took 6 bases from V and 2 from J; bases not matched to a gene: 7. Per the germline V gene, CDR1 is SQVTM and CDR2 is ANQGSEA. CDR3 length: 14 amino acids. In DNA form, the CDR3 reads TGCAGCGTGGGATCTAGCGGAGCCTACAATGAGCAGTTCTTC. Encoded protein: CSVGSSGAYNEQFF.

This clone is classed as medium-sized. This sequence joins TRBV6-1 and TRBJ1-4; maybe TRBD1 (6 bases). CDR1 and CDR2 (germline): MNHNS, SASEGT. This CDR3 is built from 16 residues. The V end was cut by 0 bases, the J end by 4 bases, with 12 bases between. The CDR3 DNA follows: TGTGCCAGCAGTGAAGCGGGGGGGCACGGTAATGAAAAACTGTTTTTT. It is translated as CASSEAGGHGNEKLFF.

Regarding this clone: The DNA is left out, because the CDR3 cannot be placed on it with certainty; the CDR3 is given as TCRdb lists it. This sequence joins TRBV21-1 and TRBJ2-2; TRBD1, the table's D call, was not compared with the DNA. TRBV21-1 is termed a pseudogene. The CDR3 adds up to 19 amino acids, both ends counted. The CDR3 reads CASSKFGQGAPTNTGELFF.

This chain connects TRBV11-2 to TRBJ1-2; TRBD1 agrees at 11 bases. Germline loops: CDR1 SGHAT, CDR2 FQNNGV. The ends lost 5 bases at V and 3 bases at J; junction bases unmatched: 11. The CDR3 has 17 residues. CDR3 DNA sequence: TGTGCCAGCAGCCCGGGGACAGGGGGTTCCAAGTACTATGGCTACACCTTC. Translating gives CASSPGTGGSKYYGYTF.

The V and J genes are TRBV5-4 and TRBJ2-7; 9 nucleotides align to TRBD1. V lost 0 bases and J lost 6; bases outside the gene matches: 4. Germline CDR1 and CDR2: SGHNT and YYREEE (reference sequence). CDR3 length: 14 amino acids. The CDR3 loop reads CASSLGDRAREQYF. The CDR3 bases are TGTGCCAGCAGCTTGGGGGACAGGGCCCGCGAGCAGTACTTC.

This clone is large (0.1 to 1%). The CDR3 loop is CASSSGNYGYTF. The CDR3 DNA sequence: TGTGCCAGCAGCTCGGGGAACTATGGCTACACCTTC. The chain uses TRBV7-9 and TRBJ1-2; D unresolved. The germline gives CDR1 SEHNR, CDR2 FQNEAQ (reference sequence). With 4 bases removed from V and 2 bases from J, the gap between germline ends came to 5 bases. The CDR3 is made up of 12 amino acids.

The chain combines TRBV6-5 with TRBJ1-3, with D possibly being TRBD1 (5 bases). The germline V and J ends were trimmed by 4 bases and 4 bases, with 11 bases remaining between them. This CDR3 spans 14 amino acids. Germline CDR1 MNHEY, CDR2 SVGAGI. CDR3 residues: CASSSRAAGNTIYF. The CDR3 region has the DNA TGTGCCAGCAGTTCCAGGGCCGCGGGAAACACCATATATTTT.

Only a few counts were recorded for this clone. The chain has TRBV10-2 and TRBJ2-5, with D possibly TRBD1 on 5 matching bases. The DNA end is a closer match to TRBJ2-7, so the J assignment may be wrong. Germline CDR1 WSHSY, CDR2 SAAADI. The CDR3 spans 13 residues. The CDR3 DNA sequence: TGCGCCAGCAGTGAGAACAGGAACTACGAGCAGTACTTC. Translated, it gives CASSENRNYEQYF.

The chain employs TRBV5-1 and TRBJ2-3, with D unresolved. Trimming pared 4 bases from V and 2 bases from J, leaving 8 bases between. This CDR3 has 13 residues. In germline, CDR1 is SGHRS, CDR2 YFSETQ. CDR3: CASSEQSTDTQYF. The CDR3 region has the DNA TGCGCCAGCAGCGAACAGTCCACAGATACGCAGTATTTT.

The V gene is TRBV7-9, the J gene TRBJ1-6; a possible D gene is TRBD1 (6 bases). Germline CDR1 and CDR2: SEHNR and FQNEAQ (reference sequence). The CDR3 has 13 residues. Trimming took 5 bases from V and 10 from J, leaving 12 bases between them. The CDR3 region is CASSLIDRSPLHF. CDR3 in DNA: TGTGCCAGCAGCCTTATCGACAGGTCACCCCTCCACTTT.